These 7 T cell receptor beta chains were sequenced from one sample in a study of a mutant IDH1 vaccine in newly diagnosed glioma. Using immunoSEQ multiplex PCR, the repertoire was profiled, and TCRdb retains in-frame clones only, with some absent. The sample shows about 27,000 clones, more than 75% of them seen only once. Their antigens are not known. The sample's time point: week 35, safety follow-up. Vaccinated patients received 300 ug of mutant IDH1 20-mer peptide per dose, with topical imiquimod. Sequenced material: PBMCs, taken from a glioma patient whose treatment included an IDH1 peptide vaccine. These receptors were collected from a man aged 50 or older with glioma.

The chain joins TRBV10-3 to TRBJ1-5; 10 nucleotides align to TRBD1. The CDR3 runs 14 residues. V shed 8 bases and J 0 bases; nucleotides not matched to a gene: 1. Germline CDR1 ENHRY, CDR2 SYGVKD. CDR3 amino acids: CAIGTGDSNQPQHF. The CDR3 region has the DNA TGTGCCATCGGGACAGGGGATAGCAATCAGCCCCAGCATTTT.

A note on this clone: One junction end disagrees with the germline gene, perhaps due to a read error. V and J are TRBV27 and TRBJ1-4, with a tentative D call TRBD1 (5 bases). Germline V gene lookup returns CDR1 MNHEY and CDR2 SMNVEV (reference sequence). The CDR3 totals 13 residues. The CDR3 loop is CASSDRFNENLFF. The CDR3 DNA reads as TGTGCCAGCAGCGACAGATTTAATGAAAACCTGTTTTTT. The full variable domain, its missing parts supplied by reference TRBV27 and TRBJ1-4, is EAQVTQNPRYLITVTGKKLTVTCSQNMNHEYMSWYRQDPGLGLRQIYYSMNVEVTDKGDVPEGYKVSRKEKRNFPLILESPSPNQTSLYFCASSDRFNENLFFGSGTQLSVL.

The chain carries TRBV6-6 and TRBJ1-6; D not certain. V was clipped by 0 bases and J by 0 bases, with 6 bases between them. Per the germline V gene, CDR1 is MNHNY and CDR2 is SVGAGI (reference sequence). This CDR3 has 16 residues. The DNA of the CDR3 is TGTGCCAGCAGTTACTCGAGAAGCTCCTATAATTCACCCCTCCACTTT. Amino acid sequence: CASSYSRSSYNSPLHF.

The chain carries TRBV7-9 and TRBJ1-1, with D possibly TRBD1 on 5 matching bases. The germline CDR1 and CDR2 sequences are SEHNR and FQNEAQ (reference sequence). The CDR3 is made up of 14 amino acids. Trimming took off 5 bases at V and 4 bases at J, with 14 bases between the two ends. CDR3 coding DNA: TGTGCCAGCAGCAGCCTCAGGGTAGGCACTGAAGCTTTCTTT. It translates to CASSSLRVGTEAFF. The complete variable domain, with remaining parts taken from reference TRBV7-9 and TRBJ1-1, reads DTGVSQNPRHKITKRGQNVTFRCDPISEHNRLYWYRQTLGQGPEFLTYFQNEAQLEKSRLLSDRFSAERPKGSFSTLEIQRTEQGDSAMYLCASSSLRVGTEAFFGQGTRLTVV.

V is TRBV19 and J is TRBJ1-5; possible D gene TRBD1, 6 bases. The V and J ends lost 9 bases and 0 bases respectively, with 12 bases between them. CDR3 length: 14 residues. The germline gives CDR1 LNHDA, CDR2 SQIVND (reference sequence). The CDR3 sequence: CASRQDYSNQPQHF. The CDR3 region has the DNA TGTGCCAGCAGACAGGATTATAGCAATCAGCCCCAGCATTTT.

This clone was seen a few times. The V gene is TRBV14, the J gene TRBJ1-1, with D possibly being TRBD1 (6 bases). V was shortened by 4 bases and J by 3 bases, with 12 bases between the two germline ends. There are 14 residues in the CDR3. Germline V gene sequence: CDR1 SGHDN, CDR2 FVKESK. The CDR3 DNA sequence: TGTGCCAGCAGCCCCTACAGGGAGGACACTGAAGCTTTCTTT. Its protein product is CASSPYREDTEAFF.

V gene TRBV23-1 combines with J gene TRBJ2-3; D possibly uses TRBD1 or TRBD2 (5 bases each). TRBV23-1 is filed as an ORF, its function uncertain. Trimming took 8 bases from V and 3 from J, leaving 15 bases between them. The CDR3 sequence is 14 residues long. This CDR3 is CASWGRDHTDTQYF. The CDR3 bases are TGCGCCAGCTGGGGCAGGGACCATACAGATACGCAGTATTTT.